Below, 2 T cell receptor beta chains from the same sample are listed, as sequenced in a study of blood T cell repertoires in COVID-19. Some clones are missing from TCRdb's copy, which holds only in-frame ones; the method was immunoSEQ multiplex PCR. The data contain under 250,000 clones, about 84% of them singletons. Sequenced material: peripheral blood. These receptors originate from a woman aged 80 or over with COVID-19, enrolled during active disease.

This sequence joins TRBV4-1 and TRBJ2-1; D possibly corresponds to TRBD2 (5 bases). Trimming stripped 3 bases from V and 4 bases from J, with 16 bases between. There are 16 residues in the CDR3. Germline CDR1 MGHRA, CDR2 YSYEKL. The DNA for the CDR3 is TGCGCCAGCAGCCACTTGCTGTCCGGGAATTACAATGAGCAGTTCTTC. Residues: CASSHLLSGNYNEQFF.

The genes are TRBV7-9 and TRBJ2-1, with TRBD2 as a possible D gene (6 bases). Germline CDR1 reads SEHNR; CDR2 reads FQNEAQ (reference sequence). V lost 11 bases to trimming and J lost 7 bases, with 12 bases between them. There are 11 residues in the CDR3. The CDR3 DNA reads TGTGCCGCGAGGGCGGGGAATGAGCAGTTCTTC. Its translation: CAARAGNEQFF.